The clone carrying this T cell receptor beta chain was seen more than once but under ten times. Its antigen is still unknown. This sample was taken from a study of cytomegalovirus exposure and HLA in healthy donors. It was with 60 Vbeta and 13 Jbeta primers that the PCR ran. In the original processing: There were around 78 million unique TCR beta chains by a later count, and about 12 million of them were shared. Repertoires were generated with immunoSEQ multiplex PCR, while TCRdb's copy carries only in-frame clones and drops some. Clone size and the V and J calls come from that table; the DNA yielded D and trimming. Of 150,000 to 180,000 clones listed, approximately 80% are singletons. The donors (healthy individuals) were bone marrow donors. Study conclusions and caveats: For most TCR beta V segments, an earlier analysis put the productive rate at about 87% or about 30% of the time. Later, an analysis found that common viral pathogens appeared to be linked with several of the most significant clusters.

CDR3 length: 11 amino acids. Trimming stripped 5 bases from V and 5 bases from J, with 6 bases between. Germline values: CDR1 SEHNR, CDR2 FQNEAQ (reference sequence). The chain employs TRBV7-9 and TRBJ2-5; D may be TRBD2 (6 bases). This clonotype was sampled from a woman aged 40 to 49 in good health and CMV-seronegative. The specimen was PBMCs. Here the CDR3 DNA reads TGTGCCAGCAGCGGGGGGGAGACCCAGTACTTC. This translates into CASSGGETQYF.